Here is one T cell receptor (beta chain) with its context. Its specificity is not known. This record belongs to a study of shared clonotypes between healthy human individuals. Study-wide results and caveats: Investigators expected sequencing depth to affect clonotype sharing among donors. It was the non-shared clonotypes that had lower generation probabilities than clonotypes shared by all four donors.

Researchers ran the assay at a deep level. As handled by the study authors: There were no quality scores in the junction-only immunoSEQ sequences, so filtering differed. Libraries were prepared by immunoSEQ multiplex PCR; TCRdb keeps only in-frame clonotypes and omits some of them. V and J calls and clone size are those listed in that table; D and trimming were worked out from the DNA. The data hold about 1.1 million clones, with about 84% observed a single time. The CDR3 spans 15 residues. Losses at the gene ends were 4 bases for V and 6 bases for J; bases not matched to a gene: 10. Germline V gene data show CDR1 as SGHRS and CDR2 as YFSETQ.

This sequence was found in a young man in good health. Some clones in this sample may be carry-over from other donors' samples. Specimen: memory CD4+ T cells from PBMCs. Regarding subset: CD45RA-negative fraction. The chain combines TRBV5-1 with TRBJ2-3; 8 nucleotides match TRBD2. The CDR3 nucleotides are TGCGCCAGCAGCCCCTCAGCGGGAGTGACGGATACGCAGTATTTT. Translating it yields CASSPSAGVTDTQYF.